The 10 T cell receptor beta chains reported below all come from one sample, sequenced in a study of regulatory T cells in long-lasting Graves disease. Time point described: newly diagnosed GD, antithyroid drugs for less than 3 months. After RNA was extracted from PBMCs, the TCR library was made from it. Sequencing libraries for TCR beta were prepared with iRepertoire HTBI primers and Arm-PCR of CDR3 regions. TCRdb processed the multiplex PCR reads anew with MiXCR; each CDR3 protein has one entry. The sample includes some 220,000 distinct CDR3 sequences, around a fifth of them seen just once. The same data also contributed to another study, on T cells in Graves' hyperthyroidism and ophthalmopathy.

The sequencing used peripheral blood mononuclear cells (PBMCs), collected at new diagnosis, from a patient treated with antithyroid drugs. These receptors all stem from a woman in her twenties or thirties with Graves disease.

V gene TRBV12-3 or TRBV12-4 combines with J gene TRBJ2-1, with D maybe TRBD1 (6 bases). This CDR3 is 11 amino acids long. V gave up 6 bases and J gave up 10 bases, with 10 bases separating them. The CDR3 sequence: CASRQGREQFF. The CDR3 DNA sequence: TGTGCCAGCAGACAGGGAAGGGAGCAGTTCTTC.

This clonotype was counted ten times or more. The genes are TRBV5-1 and TRBJ2-3, with 9 bases aligning to TRBD2. Trimming at V came to 6 bases and at J to 5 bases, leaving 7 bases not matched to a gene. Germline lookup yields CDR1 SGHRS and CDR2 YFSETQ. This CDR3 has 14 residues. The CDR3 DNA reads TGCGCCAGCACCGCGGGGGGGGTGAGAGATACGCAGTATTTT. As protein: CASTAGGVRDTQYF.

Ten or more counts support this clonotype. The V and J genes are TRBV6-2 or TRBV6-3 and TRBJ1-1; D is unresolved. Germline V lookup: CDR1 MNHEY, CDR2 SVGEGT. Between the trimmed V and J ends, which lost 2 bases and 3 bases, there was a span of 16 bases. This CDR3 has 16 amino acids. The CDR3 loop reads CASSYTPWAPHTEAFF. The CDR3 DNA sequence: TGTGCCAGCAGTTACACCCCGTGGGCCCCTCACACTGAAGCTTTCTTT.

Concerning this clonotype: This sequence may be a read error, since a much larger clone differs from it by one base. CDR3 nucleotide sequence: TGTGCCAGCAGTGAAACTAGCGGATCCCACAATGAGCAGTTCTTC. It specifies CASSETSGSHNEQFF. This chain links TRBV2 with TRBJ2-5; 8 bases line up with TRBD2. The J call may not be correct, given that the DNA end is closer to TRBJ2-1. The germline V gene encodes CDR1 SNHLY and CDR2 FYNNEI. CDR3 length: 15 amino acids.

The table lists this clonotype with a few counts. The chain recombines TRBV12-3 or TRBV12-4 with TRBJ2-3; possibly TRBD1 for D (6 bases). Trimming left V 6 bases short and J 3 bases short, with 7 bases between. There are 12 residues in the CDR3. The CDR3: CASRGQTDTQYF. As DNA, the CDR3 is TGTGCCAGCAGAGGACAGACAGATACGCAGTATTTT.

This clonotype was observed at least ten times. In DNA form, the CDR3 reads TGCAGTGCTAGAGATGAGGTCAGGGCCTCCTATAATTCACCCCTCCACTTT. Translating gives CSARDEVRASYNSPLHF. The V call is TRBV20-1, the J call TRBJ1-6; a possible D gene is TRBD1 (5 bases). The CDR3 spans 17 residues. With 0 bases removed from V and 0 bases from J, the gap between germline ends came to 12 bases. Germline-derived CDR1 and CDR2 are DFQATT and SNEGSKA (reference sequence).

At least ten counts were recorded for this clonotype. This chain joins TRBV20-1 and TRBJ1-3; a weak D match, TRBD1 (5 bases). Trimming took 1 base from V and 0 from J, leaving 7 bases between them. CDR1 is DFQATT and CDR2 is SNEGSKA in the germline V gene (reference sequence). The CDR3 extends over 14 amino acids. The DNA for the CDR3 is TGCAGTGCTAGAGTGAGGGGCTCTGGAAACACCATATATTTT. Translation gives CSARVRGSGNTIYF.

The chain links TRBV5-8 to TRBJ1-3, with D maybe TRBD1 (6 bases). The CDR3 is made up of 16 amino acids. V lost 2 bases and J 0 bases, leaving 12 bases between the germline ends. Germline CDR1 and CDR2: SGHTS and YDEGEE. DNA for the CDR3: TGTGCCAGCAGCTTTGGACAGTTCCTCTCTGGAAACACCATATATTTT. This encodes CASSFGQFLSGNTIYF.

This clonotype showed up many times. The chain joins TRBV15 to TRBJ1-4; 7 bases agree with TRBD1. CDR3 length: 16 residues. J was trimmed by 3 bases and V by 4 bases; bases with no gene match: 8. CDR1 is LNHNV, CDR2 YYDKDF, per germline (reference sequence). The CDR3 nucleotides are TGTGCCACCAGCACCCGGACAGGTCGTCCTAATGAAAAACTGTTTTTT. This codes for CATSTRTGRPNEKLFF.

This clonotype was detected ten times or more. The chain recombines TRBV24-1 with TRBJ2-2, with D uncertain. The CDR3 sequence is 11 residues long. Germline loops: CDR1 KGHDR, CDR2 SFDVKD. V was trimmed by 6 bases and J by 9 bases, leaving 7 bases between them. DNA for the CDR3: TGTGCCACCAGTAAAGAGCGGGAGCTGTTTTTT. This gives the protein CATSKERELFF.